This paragraph reports one T cell receptor beta chain. What it binds is unknown. The record originates from a study of vaccination effects on CD4 cells after COVID-19. Sequenced by immunoSEQ multiplex PCR; TCRdb stores in-frame clones only, minus some. In the table there are under 40,000 clones, 68% of which are singletons. Germline assignment: CDR1 MNHEY and CDR2 SVGEGT. V dropped 5 bases and J dropped 2 bases, with 14 bases sitting between them. This CDR3 region has 15 residues. Having been cultured for less than 13 days, the cells underwent CD4+ T cell isolation. The sample in question was CD4+ T cells from PBMCs cultured without peptide, obtained before COVID-19 vaccination. V and J are TRBV6-2 or TRBV6-3 and TRBJ2-3; maybe TRBD2 (6 bases). This TCR was recovered from a human donor who received a COVID-19 vaccine. CDR3 nucleotide sequence: TGTGCCAGCAGTCCCCAGGGCGGGAACACAGATACGCAGTATTTT. Translated, it gives CASSPQGGNTDTQYF.